This TCR beta chain was sequenced during a study of blood T cell repertoires in COVID-19. At the level of the study: COVID-19 samples collected from the United States, Italy and Spain covered acute and convalescent phases. From T cells, B-cell-depleted T cells, or PBMCs came the material, which was cDNA or gDNA.

Authors' processing steps: Amplification of reference gene primers provided the estimated nucleated cell counts. The method was immunoSEQ multiplex PCR; TCRdb's version includes in-frame clones alone and lacks a portion of them. The V and J calls and clone size come from that table; D and trimming were worked out from the DNA. Seen here are around 180,000 clones, 82% observed once, and the top ten hold roughly a tenth. CDR1 KGHDR and CDR2 SFDVKD come from the germline V gene. This CDR3 spans 16 amino acids. Unmatched junction bases numbered 6, after V lost 3 bases and J lost 6 bases. This TCR was sampled from an elderly woman with active or convalescent COVID-19. The chain uses TRBV24-1 and TRBJ2-1, with 11 bases aligning to TRBD1. Sequencing was done on a sample of peripheral blood. The DNA of the CDR3 is TGTGCCACCAGTGATCCCGGGACAGGGGGGTTCAATGAGCAGTTCTTC. It is translated as CATSDPGTGGFNEQFF.